Listed here are 5 T cell receptor beta chains from one sample, sequenced in a study of beta chain features in type 1 diabetes. Study-wide points: Shorter TCRB CDR3s, moderately but significantly so, marked every one of the four CD4+ subsets in Type 1 diabetes patients.

Sequencing targeted expressed TCRB transcripts, as all isolated RNA had been reverse transcribed. Method: immunoSEQ multiplex PCR; TCRdb's copy keeps in-frame clones and lacks some. This sample has around 710,000 clones, with 9.5% to 15% found just once. The antigens these receptors bind are not known. Material for sequencing was naive CD4+ T cells from blood. These TCRs come from a young man with type 1 diabetes.

The chain recombines TRBV27 with TRBJ2-1; D gene ambiguous. The V end was cut by 6 bases, the J end by 0 bases, with 9 bases between. The CDR3 extends over 14 amino acids. Germline loops: CDR1 MNHEY, CDR2 SMNVEV (reference sequence). CDR3: CASSPLSSYNEQFF. The CDR3 DNA sequence: TGTGCCAGCAGCCCCCTCAGCTCCTACAATGAGCAGTTCTTC.

V is TRBV19 and J is TRBJ1-1; D call uncertain. Germline CDR1 LNHDA, CDR2 SQIVND (reference sequence). The CDR3 sequence is 11 residues long. Deletions cut 6 bases from V and 1 base from J, with 3 bases between. CDR3 sequence (DNA): TGTGCCAGTAGAAGGAACACTGAAGCTTTCTTT. This encodes CASRRNTEAFF.

This clone was counted only a few times. The V and J genes are TRBV7-2 and TRBJ2-3; D not resolved. Germline loops: CDR1 SGHTA, CDR2 FQGNSA. The CDR3 length is 11 residues. The V gene lost 5 bases and the J gene lost 5 bases, with 5 bases spanning the gap. The CDR3 loop reads CASSQRDTQYF. For the CDR3, the DNA is TGTGCCAGCAGCCAAAGAGATACGCAGTATTTT.

The chain couples TRBV4-3 to TRBJ1-4; no clear D. The CDR3 is 12 amino acids. The V and J ends lost 1 base and 8 bases respectively, with 5 bases between them. Germline-derived CDR1 and CDR2 are LGHNA and YSLEER. The CDR3 bases are TGCGCCAGCAGCCAAGGGAGCGAAAAACTGTTTTTT. Translating gives CASSQGSEKLFF.

The chain couples TRBV18 to TRBJ1-5; TRBD1 is a possible D gene (5 bases). V lost 3 bases, J lost 8 bases, and 17 bases lay in between. The CDR3 runs to 15 residues. CDR1 is KGHSH and CDR2 is LQKENI in the germline V gene. CDR3 sequence (DNA): TGTGCCAGCTCACCCCGGGACCCTCGGGGGGAGCCCCAGCATTTT. This translates into CASSPRDPRGEPQHF. The variable domain in full, completed from reference TRBV18 and TRBJ1-5, reads NAGVMQNPRHLVRRRGQEARLRCSPMKGHSHVYWYRQLPEEGLKFMVYLQKENIIDESGMPKERFSAEFPKEGPSILRIQQVVRGDSAAYFCASSPRDPRGEPQHFGDGTRLSIL.